These T cell receptor beta chains were read from a single sample in a study of blood T cell repertoires in COVID-19. Libraries were prepared by immunoSEQ multiplex PCR; TCRdb keeps only in-frame clonotypes and omits some of them. The sample contains 490,000 or so clones, 88% of which appear only once. The sample was PBMCs or T cells enriched from blood (not recorded which). Receptors were obtained from a woman in her sixties or seventies who had recovered from COVID-19. Both conserved end residues are part of each CDR3. Each record gives: J gene, V gene, D gene, clone size, CDR3 protein, CDR3 DNA. The D gene is left open where the match is weak. Clone size, where shown, is once, few, many, or a class for clones that have expanded.

J gene: TRBJ2-1; V gene: TRBV25-1; D gene: .; clone size: .; CDR3 protein: CASSELGLATEQFF; CDR3 DNA: TGTGCCAGCAGTGAATTGGGGCTAGCGACGGAGCAGTTCTTC
J gene: TRBJ1-5; V gene: TRBV19; D gene: TRBD1; clone size: .; CDR3 protein: CASSMKTGLITSNQPQHF; CDR3 DNA: TGTGCCAGTAGTATGAAGACAGGGCTAATCACTAGCAATCAGCCCCAGCATTTT
J gene: TRBJ1-4; V gene: TRBV11-2; D gene: .; clone size: .; CDR3 protein: CASSPTRVPNEKLFF; CDR3 DNA: TGTGCCAGCAGCCCGACCAGGGTACCTAATGAAAAACTGTTTTTT
J gene: TRBJ1-3; V gene: TRBV11-2; D gene: .; clone size: .; CDR3 protein: CASAGRSDTIYF; CDR3 DNA: TGTGCCAGCGCCGGCAGGTCTGACACCATATATTTT
J gene: TRBJ1-5; V gene: TRBV4-2; D gene: .; clone size: .; CDR3 protein: CASSQEGAQPQHF; CDR3 DNA: TGTGCCAGCAGCCAAGAAGGGGCGCAGCCCCAGCATTTT
J gene: TRBJ2-2; V gene: TRBV5-8; D gene: .; clone size: few; CDR3 protein: CASSTGLYTGELFF; CDR3 DNA: TGTGCCAGCAGCACTGGGCTGTACACCGGGGAGCTGTTTTTT
J gene: TRBJ1-3; V gene: TRBV2; D gene: .; clone size: .; CDR3 protein: CASSEAGPAGNTIYF; CDR3 DNA: TGTGCCAGCAGTGAAGCGGGGCCTGCTGGAAACACCATATATTTT
J gene: TRBJ2-2; V gene: TRBV12-3/TRBV12-4; D gene: TRBD1; clone size: once; CDR3 protein: CASGHRGTGELFF; CDR3 DNA: TGTGCCAGCGGGCACAGGGGGACCGGGGAGCTGTTTTTT
J gene: TRBJ2-7; V gene: TRBV4-1; D gene: TRBD2; clone size: .; CDR3 protein: CASSSGTSGGFYEQYF; CDR3 DNA: TGCGCCAGCAGCTCCGGGACTAGCGGGGGCTTCTACGAGCAGTACTTC
J gene: TRBJ2-1; V gene: TRBV27; D gene: TRBD1; clone size: .; CDR3 protein: CASSFSRGSEQFF; CDR3 DNA: TGTGCCAGCAGTTTTTCCAGGGGGAGTGAGCAGTTCTTC
J gene: TRBJ1-6; V gene: TRBV11-2; D gene: .; clone size: .; CDR3 protein: CASSFRTGNASPLHF; CDR3 DNA: TGTGCCAGCAGCTTTCGTACAGGGAACGCTTCACCCCTCCACTTT
J gene: TRBJ1-6; V gene: TRBV21-1; D gene: .; clone size: .; CDR3 protein: CASSKVEDSDGAYNSPLHF; CDR3 DNA: TGTGCCAGCAGCAAAGTTGAGGACTCCGATGGGGCCTATAATTCACCCCTCCACTTT
J gene: TRBJ2-5; V gene: TRBV4-2; D gene: TRBD2; clone size: .; CDR3 protein: CASSQGLAETQYF; CDR3 DNA: TGTGCCAGCAGCCAGGGACTAGCGGAGACCCAGTACTTC
J gene: TRBJ2-5; V gene: TRBV3-1/TRBV3-2; D gene: TRBD1; clone size: .; CDR3 protein: CASSYRGSGETQYF; CDR3 DNA: TGTGCCAGCAGCTACAGGGGATCGGGGGAGACCCAGTACTTC
J gene: TRBJ2-5; V gene: TRBV5-5; D gene: .; clone size: .; CDR3 protein: CASEEQETQYF; CDR3 DNA: TGTGCCAGCGAAGAGCAAGAGACCCAGTACTTC
J gene: TRBJ1-1; V gene: TRBV27; D gene: .; clone size: .; CDR3 protein: CASSLSVNTEAFF; CDR3 DNA: TGTGCCAGCAGTTTATCCGTGAACACTGAAGCTTTCTTT
J gene: TRBJ2-1; V gene: TRBV25-1; D gene: TRBD1; clone size: .; CDR3 protein: CASRTGGNTEQFF; CDR3 DNA: TGTGCCAGCAGGACAGGGGGGAATACTGAGCAGTTCTTC
J gene: TRBJ2-3; V gene: TRBV7-2; D gene: TRBD1; clone size: .; CDR3 protein: CASSSGPTGLRSTDTQYF; CDR3 DNA: TGTGCCAGCAGCTCCGGACCGACAGGGTTGAGGAGCACAGATACGCAGTATTTT
J gene: TRBJ1-2; V gene: TRBV9; D gene: TRBD1; clone size: .; CDR3 protein: CASSVSLTGGYGYTF; CDR3 DNA: TGTGCCAGCAGCGTAAGCCTGACAGGGGGCTACGGCTACACCTTC
J gene: TRBJ1-1; V gene: TRBV19; D gene: .; clone size: .; CDR3 protein: CASSIGGYTEAFF; CDR3 DNA: TGTGCCAGTAGTATAGGAGGGTACACTGAAGCTTTCTTT
J gene: TRBJ1-1; V gene: TRBV5-6; D gene: .; clone size: few; CDR3 protein: CASSFILVNTEAFF; CDR3 DNA: TGTGCCAGCAGCTTTATCCTCGTGAACACTGAAGCTTTCTTT
J gene: TRBJ1-2; V gene: TRBV7-9; D gene: .; clone size: .; CDR3 protein: CASSADSLLDDYTF; CDR3 DNA: TGTGCCAGCAGCGCGGACAGCCTCTTGGATGACTACACCTTC
J gene: TRBJ1-1; V gene: TRBV9; D gene: .; clone size: .; CDR3 protein: CASSPSGQINTEAFF; CDR3 DNA: TGTGCCAGCAGCCCGAGCGGACAGATCAACACTGAAGCTTTCTTT
J gene: TRBJ1-2; V gene: TRBV6-1; D gene: .; clone size: .; CDR3 protein: CASSEMGNNYGYTF; CDR3 DNA: TGTGCCAGCAGTGAAATGGGCAATAACTATGGCTACACCTTC
J gene: TRBJ1-4; V gene: TRBV5-5; D gene: TRBD1; clone size: .; CDR3 protein: CASSFQGDREKLFF; CDR3 DNA: TGTGCCAGCAGCTTCCAGGGGGACCGTGAAAAACTGTTTTTT
J gene: TRBJ2-3; V gene: TRBV3-1/TRBV3-2; D gene: .; clone size: .; CDR3 protein: CASSQDQGADTQYF; CDR3 DNA: TGTGCCAGCAGCCAAGATCAAGGGGCAGATACGCAGTATTTT
J gene: TRBJ1-2; V gene: TRBV19; D gene: .; clone size: .; CDR3 protein: CASSIYQGINYGYTF; CDR3 DNA: TGTGCCAGTAGTATATATCAGGGAATCAACTATGGCTACACCTTC
J gene: TRBJ1-1; V gene: TRBV28; D gene: .; clone size: .; CDR3 protein: CASSHLDPRDTEAFF; CDR3 DNA: TGTGCCAGCAGCCACCTTGACCCGAGGGACACTGAAGCTTTCTTT
J gene: TRBJ1-5; V gene: TRBV5-1; D gene: .; clone size: .; CDR3 protein: CASSLDLSQPQHF; CDR3 DNA: TGCGCCAGCAGCTTGGATCTGTCTCAGCCCCAGCATTTT
J gene: TRBJ1-1; V gene: TRBV6-6; D gene: .; clone size: .; CDR3 protein: CASSYSPSSDEAFF; CDR3 DNA: TGTGCCAGCAGTTACTCCCCGTCGAGTGATGAAGCTTTCTTT
J gene: TRBJ1-2; V gene: TRBV6-5; D gene: .; clone size: .; CDR3 protein: CASRALTGERGYTF; CDR3 DNA: TGTGCCAGCAGGGCCTTGACAGGTGAAAGAGGCTACACCTTC
J gene: TRBJ2-2; V gene: TRBV29-1; D gene: .; clone size: .; CDR3 protein: CSVEGTVGAGELFF; CDR3 DNA: TGCAGCGTTGAAGGGACAGTGGGGGCCGGGGAGCTGTTTTTT
J gene: TRBJ1-3; V gene: TRBV6-5; D gene: TRBD1; clone size: .; CDR3 protein: CASRPGGSGNTIYF; CDR3 DNA: TGTGCCAGCAGACCAGGGGGTTCTGGAAACACCATATATTTT
J gene: TRBJ1-2; V gene: TRBV18; D gene: .; clone size: .; CDR3 protein: CASSPPSGAYGYTF; CDR3 DNA: TGTGCCAGCTCACCACCATCAGGGGCCTATGGCTACACCTTC
J gene: TRBJ2-7; V gene: TRBV3-1/TRBV3-2; D gene: TRBD2; clone size: few; CDR3 protein: CASSPPYGGAFGGEQYF; CDR3 DNA: TGTGCCAGCAGCCCCCCGTACGGGGGGGCCTTTGGAGGAGAGCAGTACTTC